This T cell receptor (beta chain) comes out of a study of graft-versus-host responses after intestinal transplantation. Study-wide findings and caveats: Allografts of one patient group, those with graft-donor T cell macrochimerism, had high graft-versus-host to host-versus-graft clonal ratios.

As concerns this clone: Its specificity is unknown.

Clones were sequenced by immunoSEQ multiplex PCR, and TCRdb holds only the in-frame ones, with some missing. The sample consists of tens of thousands of clones, 82% of them appearing once. After removal of 4 bases from V and 1 base from J, the junction contained 6 bases not matched to a gene. The CDR3 contains 15 residues. Germline V gene lookup returns CDR1 LNHDA and CDR2 SQIVND (reference sequence). V and J are TRBV19 and TRBJ1-1; 7 nucleotides align to TRBD1. The clonotype was recovered from a human donor who received an intestinal transplant. Sequencing used unstimulated CD4+ T cells sorted from spleen or lymph node cells, obtained before intestinal transplant. CDR3 amino acids: CASSTRGQANTEAFF. In DNA form, the CDR3 reads TGTGCCAGTAGTACCCGAGGACAGGCGAACACTGAAGCTTTCTTT. Using reference TRBV19 and TRBJ1-1 for the parts outside the CDR3, the full variable domain is DGGITQSPKYLFRKEGQNVTLSCEQNLNHDAMYWYRQDPGQGLRLIYYSQIVNDFQKGDIAEGYSVSREKKESFPLTVTSAQKNPTAFYLCASSTRGQANTEAFFGQGTRLTVV.